This entry lists 23 T cell receptor beta chains sequenced from one sample in a study of T cell responses to AZD1222 COVID-19 vaccine. TCRdb's table, derived via immunoSEQ multiplex PCR, lists solely in-frame clones and lacks some. The profile shows more than 250,000 clones, over 85% of them singletons. The sample in question was peripheral blood, obtained on day 0 of AZD1222 vaccination. These receptors were taken from an adult in good health.

V and J are TRBV28 and TRBJ1-2; no definite D call. CDR3 size: 12 residues. Germline V CDR1 and CDR2: MDHEN, SYDVKM. V gave up 6 bases and J gave up 5 bases, with 10 bases separating them. The CDR3 reads CASSPSWYGYTF. The DNA for the CDR3 is TGTGCCAGCAGCCCCTCCTGGTATGGCTACACCTTC.

The genes are TRBV13 and TRBJ2-3; D is possibly TRBD2 (6 bases). The germline gives CDR1 PRHDT, CDR2 FYEKMQ (reference sequence). CDR3 length: 16 residues. V lost 4 bases to trimming and J lost 1 base, with 15 bases between them. Written as DNA, the CDR3 is TGTGCCAGCAGCTCCCTGCAGGGACTTCGCACAGATACGCAGTATTTT. It codes for CASSSLQGLRTDTQYF.

J is TRBJ1-1 and V is TRBV21-1. TRBV21-1 is marked as a pseudogene. CDR3 size: 13 residues. In DNA form, the CDR3 reads TGTGCCAGCAGCAAAGTAGTGAACACTGAAGCTTTCTTT. Translation gives CASSKVVNTEAFF.

The chain carries TRBV4-1 and TRBJ1-2; 8 positions match TRBD1. The CDR3 has 15 residues. Germline V CDR1 and CDR2: MGHRA, YSYEKL. V was pared by 5 bases and J by 1 base, with 6 bases of the junction left unmatched. The CDR3, as DNA: TGCGCCAGCAGCTTCGGACAGGGAGGTAACTATGGCTACACCTTC. Amino acid sequence: CASSFGQGGNYGYTF.

The V and J genes are TRBV15 and TRBJ2-5; tentatively, D is TRBD1 (6 bases). Trimming shortened V by 0 bases and J by 4 bases, and 9 bases separated the two germline ends. CDR1 is LNHNV, CDR2 YYDKDF, per germline (reference sequence). The CDR3 loop spans 14 amino acids. For the CDR3, the DNA is TGTGCCACCAGCAGAGACAGGGGTTTAGAGACCCAGTACTTC. It yields the protein CATSRDRGLETQYF.

The genes are TRBV20-1 and TRBJ1-5; D is possibly TRBD1 (6 bases). Trimming cost V 3 bases and J 6 bases, with 12 bases left between them. Germline assignment: CDR1 DFQATT and CDR2 SNEGSKA (reference sequence). This CDR3 comprises 13 residues. This CDR3 reads CSASSLQGQPQHF. CDR3 sequence (DNA): TGCAGTGCTAGTTCCCTACAGGGTCAGCCCCAGCATTTT.

Only one count was recorded for this clone. The CDR3 DNA sequence: TGTGCCAGCAGTTACTCTACGGCGAGGGAGACCCAGTACTTC. This translates into CASSYSTARETQYF. The chain links TRBV6-5 to TRBJ2-5; D gene ambiguous. Germline V gene lookup returns CDR1 MNHEY and CDR2 SVGAGI. The CDR3 length is 14 residues. V was trimmed by 0 bases and J by 5 bases, leaving 10 bases between them.

CDR3 coding DNA: TGTGCCAGCAGTGAAGGGGCGGGCGGCTATGGCTACACCTTC. Amino acid sequence: CASSEGAGGYGYTF. The gene calls are TRBV25-1 and TRBJ1-2; D might be TRBD1 (5 bases). Germline CDR1 reads MGHDK; CDR2 reads SYGVNS. V lost 2 bases, J lost 4 bases, and 11 bases lay in between. The CDR3 loop spans 14 amino acids.

This clone appeared once. The chain joins TRBV7-8 to TRBJ2-7, with TRBD2 identical over 9 bases. The junction had 10 bases not matched to a gene; V was cut back by 1 base and J by 0 bases. Germline CDR1 SGHVS, CDR2 FQNEAQ. The CDR3 totals 18 residues. This chain's CDR3 is CASSLGLSSGASSYEQYF. CDR3 bases: TGTGCCAGCAGCTTAGGTCTGTCTAGCGGGGCCAGCTCCTACGAGCAGTACTTC.

J is TRBJ1-1 and V is TRBV6-5, with D unresolved. V dropped 8 bases and J dropped 3 bases, with 13 bases sitting between them. The CDR3 is 13 amino acids. The germline CDR1 and CDR2 sequences are MNHEY and SVGAGI. This chain's CDR3 is CASRLGRHTEAFF. The CDR3 region has the DNA TGTGCCAGCCGGTTAGGGCGGCACACTGAAGCTTTCTTT.

This chain uses TRBV30 with TRBJ2-7, with no clear D. From germline, CDR1 is GTSNPN and CDR2 SVGIG (reference sequence). Between the trimmed V and J ends, which lost 2 bases and 2 bases, there was a span of 10 bases. CDR3 length: 13 residues. CDR3 in amino acids: CAWSRTLTYEQYF. Written as DNA, the CDR3 is TGTGCCTGGAGTCGTACGCTTACCTACGAGCAGTACTTC.

The chain is built from TRBV5-4 and TRBJ2-7; no definite D call. The CDR3 sequence is 12 residues long. The germline V and J ends were trimmed by 4 bases and 3 bases, with 8 bases remaining between them. CDR1 is SGHNT, CDR2 YYREEE, per germline (reference sequence). DNA of the CDR3: TGTGCCAGCAGCAAACCGGGCTACGAGCAGTACTTC. Translating it yields CASSKPGYEQYF.

The rearrangement joins TRBV15 to TRBJ2-7, with D hard to call. Germline values: CDR1 LNHNV, CDR2 YYDKDF (reference sequence). Trimming took off 0 bases at V and 5 bases at J, with 8 bases between the two ends. The CDR3 covers 13 residues. The chain's CDR3 is CATSRDVGNEQYF. CDR3 DNA: TGTGCCACCAGCAGAGACGTTGGGAACGAGCAGTACTTC.

The chain couples TRBV19 to TRBJ2-1; no definite D call. The CDR3 extends over 15 amino acids. Between the trimmed V and J ends, which lost 3 bases and 4 bases, there was a span of 13 bases. Looked up from germline, CDR1 is LNHDA and CDR2 is SQIVND (reference sequence). CDR3 in DNA: TGTGCCAGTAGTATTGGAGCCCTCTCTTACAATGAGCAGTTCTTC. It specifies CASSIGALSYNEQFF.

The CDR3 reads CASSQTERNTIYF. DNA for the CDR3: TGTGCCAGCAGCCAGACAGAGAGAAACACCATATATTTT. This rearrangement joins TRBV3-1 (or the pseudogene TRBV3-2) to TRBJ1-3; the D gene is possibly TRBD1 (5 bases). Germline V gives CDR1 LGHDT, CDR2 YNNKEL (reference sequence). The CDR3 length is 13 residues. The V end lost 3 bases, the J end lost 5 bases, and 8 bases lay between the germline ends.

This clone was counted a single time. V and J are TRBV13 and TRBJ1-1; D may be TRBD1 (6 bases). V was cut by 0 bases and J by 1 base, with 6 bases left in between. Germline V gene lookup returns CDR1 PRHDT and CDR2 FYEKMQ (reference sequence). The CDR3 extends over 14 amino acids. The CDR3 is CASSLGRGNTEAFF. CDR3 in DNA: TGTGCCAGCAGCTTAGGCAGGGGGAACACTGAAGCTTTCTTT.

The V call is TRBV12-3 or TRBV12-4, the J call TRBJ1-1; D not resolved. This CDR3 region has 12 residues. The V end was cut by 5 bases, the J end by 11 bases, with 15 bases between. The CDR3 is CASSQTPLGAFF. In DNA form, the CDR3 reads TGTGCCAGCAGTCAGACACCCTTGGGGGCTTTCTTT.

The chain has TRBV11-3 and TRBJ1-6, with D tentatively TRBD1 (5 bases). The V end lost 5 bases, the J end lost 8 bases, and 7 bases lay between the germline ends. Looked up from germline, CDR1 is SGHNT and CDR2 is YENEEA. The CDR3 extends over 12 amino acids. The CDR3, as DNA: TGTGCCAGCAGCATAGGGGATTCACCCCTCCACTTT. Translating it yields CASSIGDSPLHF.

The chain employs TRBV28 and TRBJ2-7; D might be TRBD1 (6 bases). Looked up from germline, CDR1 is MDHEN and CDR2 is SYDVKM. Trimming shortened V by 3 bases and J by 8 bases, and 11 bases separated the two germline ends. The CDR3 is 12 residues long. The CDR3 loop reads CASSFPRDKQYF. The CDR3 DNA follows: TGTGCCAGCAGTTTCCCTCGGGACAAGCAGTACTTC.

The chain links TRBV5-4 to TRBJ1-2; D remains ambiguous. CDR3 length equals 14 residues. The V gene's germline CDR1 is SGHNT and CDR2 YYREEE (reference sequence). With 0 bases removed from V and 3 bases from J, the gap between germline ends came to 9 bases. Here the CDR3 DNA reads TGTGCCAGCAGCTTGGCCGGGGATCACTATGGCTACACCTTC. Protein: CASSLAGDHYGYTF.

This chain joins TRBV28 and TRBJ1-1; D perhaps matches TRBD1 (5 bases). CDR3 length: 13 residues. Trimming removed 7 bases at V and 7 bases at J, with 16 bases between. Germline V gives CDR1 MDHEN, CDR2 SYDVKM. The CDR3 DNA reads as TGTGCCAGCACCCTGCTAGGGGCGAGTGAAGCTTTCTTT. Its protein product is CASTLLGASEAFF.

The chain recombines TRBV18 with TRBJ1-2, with D unresolved. The V and J ends lost 5 bases and 9 bases respectively, with 19 bases between them. The CDR3 contains 14 residues. The germline CDR1 and CDR2 sequences are KGHSH and LQKENI. DNA of the CDR3: TGTGCCAGCTCAACGCTCGGCCGACAAATCCGCTACACCTTC. This sequence encodes CASSTLGRQIRYTF. Filled out from reference TRBV18 and TRBJ1-2, the complete variable domain reads NAGVMQNPRHLVRRRGQEARLRCSPMKGHSHVYWYRQLPEEGLKFMVYLQKENIIDESGMPKERFSAEFPKEGPSILRIQQVVRGDSAAYFCASSTLGRQIRYTFGSGTRLTVV.

The chain combines TRBV5-1 with TRBJ1-2, with 8 bases that match TRBD1. The CDR3 contains 15 residues. Germline V gene lookup returns CDR1 SGHRS and CDR2 YFSETQ. Unmatched junction bases numbered 8, after V lost 3 bases and J lost 4 bases. CDR3 DNA sequence: TGCGCCAGCAGCTCGACGGGACAGGACCTCTATGGCTACACCTTC. Its translation: CASSSTGQDLYGYTF.